This T cell receptor beta chain was captured in a study of T cell repertoires in cytomegalovirus infection. TCRdb processed the reads anew with MiXCR; each CDR3 protein has one entry. The table has about 360,000 distinct CDR3 sequences, 18% seen once. This clonotype was seen a handful of times. The CDR3 is 15 residues long. V was shortened by 3 bases and J by 1 base, with 10 bases between the two germline ends. Germline CDR1 reads LGHNA; CDR2 reads YSLEER. The clonotype comes from a human donor in good health (CMV status not recorded). Some clones in this sample may be carry-over from other donors' samples. Sequencing was performed on PBMCs. The chain recombines TRBV4-3 with TRBJ2-4; D possibly matches TRBD1 or TRBD2 (6 bases each). This CDR3 is CASSQAGGAKNIQYF. The CDR3 nucleotides are TGCGCCAGCAGCCAGGCCGGGGGCGCCAAAAACATTCAGTACTTC.